This T cell receptor (beta chain) was sequenced for a study of blood T cell repertoires in COVID-19. Study as a whole: Acute and convalescent COVID-19 samples came from the United States, Italy and Spain. PBMCs, B-cell-depleted T cells, or T cells provided the cDNA or gDNA that made up the material.

Study processing details: The authors estimated nucleated cell counts from reference gene primer amplification. The table came from immunoSEQ multiplex PCR; TCRdb's copy has only in-frame clones and leaves some out. The V and J calls and clone size come from that table; D and trimming were worked out from the DNA. The sample yields about 150,000 clones, almost 80% seen once. The CDR3 runs to 14 residues. The V gene end was trimmed by 7 bases and the J gene end by 6 bases; junction bases not matched to a gene: 8. CDR1 SNHLY and CDR2 FYNNEI come from the germline V gene. This TCR was recovered from a man aged 45 to 65 with active or convalescent COVID-19. The chain combines TRBV2 with TRBJ2-3; TRBD1 matches 9 bases. Specimen: peripheral blood. Here the CDR3 reads CASNMDRGRDTQYF. In DNA form, the CDR3 reads TGTGCCAGCAATATGGACAGGGGTAGGGATACGCAGTATTTT.